This T cell receptor beta chain came from a study of cytotoxic CD8 clonotypes in ibrutinib-treated CLL (dated by TCRdb to the early 2020s). With respect to the entire study: In this cohort, about 16 patients were treatment-naive and roughly ten were relapsed/refractory, while fewer than 18 had unmutated IGHV. Cryopreserved peripheral blood mononuclear cells were obtained prior to treatment, at the time of response, and at either disease progression or sustained remission. An average of around 260,000 productive templates and about 100,000 productive rearrangements was obtained per sample. Response samples were obtained after a median of around 11 months of treatment, with a range of about 6 to 36 months. Every remission and progressive disease sample was obtained while ibrutinib was still being received by the patients. Partial responses were observed in about 25 patients and complete responses in 2; after a median follow-up of 68 months, remission was maintained in around 14 patients and progression was observed in roughly twelve. Of the 90 or so people in the trial, 26 had longitudinal samples available. Study-wide findings and limitations: Public clonotypes were found to be uncommon and were observed to contract or remain stable during treatment; the increase in clonality was shown to reflect expansion of private clonotypes at ibrutinib response. Baseline clonality exceeded that of age-matched healthy donors and correlated strongly with circulating CD8+ T-cell counts. Clonality rose at ibrutinib response, remained stable during sustained remission, and dropped back toward baseline at progression. Lymph node repertoires were not examined, and the timing of sampling was not matched between patients in sustained remission and those whose disease progressed.

The CDR3 goes from the cysteine to the phenylalanine over 9 residues. This entry keeps only the CDR3 DNA: 27 bases, framed from base 1. The V end loses 10 bases and the J end loses 5 bases, and a stretch of 3 bases separates them. CDR1 MNHNS and CDR2 SASEGT were looked up in the germline V gene. Taken with the paper, the label for time point translates to: approximately 25 months on ibrutinib. For TCR beta library preparation, about 2 micrograms of genomic DNA was extracted from cryopreserved PBMCs. Longitudinal blood samples from CLL patients receiving ibrutinib monotherapy were subjected to high-throughput TCR beta sequencing. The patients took part in an open-label, single-center phase 2 trial of ibrutinib monotherapy. A MiSeq instrument was used for deep resolution sequencing, which targeted depths ranging from 1 in 1 million up to 1 in 200,000 T cells, with coverage averaging 10x for each clonotype. The immunoSEQ hsTCRB Kit was used to generate TCR beta libraries. The authors' analysis ran thus. The data were analyzed with ImmunoSEQ Analyzer and ImmunoSEQ Data Assistant, and V, D and J gene assignments followed IMGT definitions. Clonality was computed as one minus normalized Shannon entropy of productive rearrangement frequencies, ranging from 0 to 1. Only overrepresented clonotypes making up at least 0.05% of the repertoire of each patient were included in the public clonotype analysis. Repertoires from approximately 13 age-matched healthy donors in immuneACCESS were used as clonality controls. TCRdb holds this immuneACCESS table with in-frame rearrangements only. Some clones are missing; in checked studies, unresolved V genes explain under half, and the rest has no known cause. V and J calls and clone size are as listed in that table; D and trimming were resolved from the DNA. The sample table holds approximately 130,000 clones, of which under 90% were seen once. In total, the top ten clones hold about 3.3% of the sample.

This clone appeared once. Its antigen is not yet known. No base quality information exists; no much larger clone differs at one position. Material: PBMCs, obtained after 24 months of ibrutinib treatment. The chain couples TRBV6-1 to TRBJ1-5; there is no confident call for the D gene. This sequence was found in a human donor with chronic lymphocytic leukemia. The CDR3 protein: CATHQPQHF. The bases are TGTGCCACCCATCAGCCCCAGCATTTT.